The sequence of this T cell receptor beta chain was determined in a study of cytomegalovirus exposure and HLA in healthy donors. This clone has only a few counts. The PCR was carried out with 60 Vbeta primers and 13 Jbeta primers. Repertoires were generated with immunoSEQ multiplex PCR, while TCRdb's copy carries only in-frame clones and drops some. The sample lists 85,000 to 130,000 clones; almost 80% were seen once. This TCR was sampled from a man aged 60-69 years in good health and CMV-seropositive. Sequencing was done on a sample of PBMCs.

CDR3 in amino acids: CASRLQGFGEAFF. The CDR3 region has the DNA TGTGCCAGCAGATTACAGGGGTTTGGAGAAGCTTTCTTT. The J gene is TRBJ1-1, the V gene TRBV5-4; 7 bases line up with TRBD1. Germline lookup yields CDR1 SGHNT and CDR2 YYREEE (reference sequence). V lost 5 bases to trimming and J lost 8 bases; unmatched junction nucleotides: 9. The CDR3 totals 13 residues.